This TCR beta chain was sequenced for a study of cytomegalovirus exposure and HLA in healthy donors. The V end lost 4 bases, the J end lost 9 bases, and 17 bases lay between the germline ends. The CDR3 sequence is 14 residues long. Looked up from germline, CDR1 is SGDLS and CDR2 is YYNGEE. Vbeta (60) and Jbeta (13) primers were used in the PCR. Assay used: immunoSEQ multiplex PCR; TCRdb lists only in-frame clones, some missing. Found here are roughly 150,000 clones, around 80% of them singletons; the top ten hold more than 4.5%. This chain joins TRBV9 and TRBJ2-1; TRBD2 is a possible D gene (5 bases). The sequencing input was PBMCs. The TCR was taken from a young man in good health. This chain's CDR3 is CASSPFGGAGEQFF. The CDR3 region has the DNA TGTGCCAGCAGCCCTTTTGGAGGCGCGGGTGAGCAGTTCTTC.